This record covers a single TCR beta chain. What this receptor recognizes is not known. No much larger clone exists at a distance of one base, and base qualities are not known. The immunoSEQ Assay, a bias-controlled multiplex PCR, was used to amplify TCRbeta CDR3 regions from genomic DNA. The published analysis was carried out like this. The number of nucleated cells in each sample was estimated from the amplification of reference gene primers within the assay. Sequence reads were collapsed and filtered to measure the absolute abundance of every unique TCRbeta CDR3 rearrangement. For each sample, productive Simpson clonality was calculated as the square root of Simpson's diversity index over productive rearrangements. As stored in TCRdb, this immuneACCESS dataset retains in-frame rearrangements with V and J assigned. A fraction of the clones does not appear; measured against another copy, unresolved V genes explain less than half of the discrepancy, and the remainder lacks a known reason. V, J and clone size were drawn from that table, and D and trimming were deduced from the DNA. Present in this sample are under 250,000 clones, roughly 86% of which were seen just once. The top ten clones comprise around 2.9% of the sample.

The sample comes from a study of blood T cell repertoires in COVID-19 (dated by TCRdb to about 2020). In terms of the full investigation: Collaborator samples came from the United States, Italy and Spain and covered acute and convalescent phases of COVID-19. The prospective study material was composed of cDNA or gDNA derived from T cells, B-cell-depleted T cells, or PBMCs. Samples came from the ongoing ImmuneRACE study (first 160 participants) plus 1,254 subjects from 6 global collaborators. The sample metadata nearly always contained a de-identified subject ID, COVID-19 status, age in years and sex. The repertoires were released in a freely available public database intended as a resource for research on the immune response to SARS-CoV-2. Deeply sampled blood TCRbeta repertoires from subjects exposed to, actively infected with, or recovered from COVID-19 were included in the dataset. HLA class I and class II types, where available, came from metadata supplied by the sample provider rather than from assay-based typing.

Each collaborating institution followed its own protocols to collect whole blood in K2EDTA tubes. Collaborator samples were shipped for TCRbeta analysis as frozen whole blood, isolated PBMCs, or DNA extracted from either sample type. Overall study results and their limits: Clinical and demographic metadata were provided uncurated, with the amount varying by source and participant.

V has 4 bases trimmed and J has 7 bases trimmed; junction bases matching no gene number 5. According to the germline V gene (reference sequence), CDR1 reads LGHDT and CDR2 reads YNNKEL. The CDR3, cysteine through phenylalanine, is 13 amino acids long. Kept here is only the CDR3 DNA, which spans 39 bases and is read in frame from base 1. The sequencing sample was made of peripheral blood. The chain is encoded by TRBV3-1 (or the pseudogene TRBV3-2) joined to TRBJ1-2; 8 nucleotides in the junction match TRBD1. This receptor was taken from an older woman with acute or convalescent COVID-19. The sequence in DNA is TGTGCCAGCAGCCTAGGACAGGGTGGTGGCTACACCTTC. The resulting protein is CASSLGQGGGYTF.